This T cell receptor (beta chain) came from a study of cytomegalovirus exposure and HLA in healthy donors. Turning to the study itself: Researchers previously reported finding 90 million to 120 million unique TCR beta sequences from approximately 200 million T cells.

This CDR3 region has 14 residues. The J segment lost 6 bases and the V segment lost 5 bases, leaving 7 bases of the junction unmatched. In this sample, this clone turned up a few times. Antigen: not known. Study results and limitations: Cytomegalovirus association was assigned to approximately 180 TCR beta chains.

A multiplex PCR was run with 60 Vbeta primers and 13 Jbeta primers. Sequenced by immunoSEQ multiplex PCR; TCRdb stores in-frame clones only, minus some. The data show about 98,000 clones, over 80% seen once. The J gene is TRBJ1-2, the V gene TRBV23-1; 9 bases align to TRBD1. TRBV23-1 qualifies as an ORF whose function is uncertain. This TCR came from a female donor in good health and CMV-seropositive. The specimen was PBMCs. The CDR3 here is CASSTDRGANGYTF. In DNA, the CDR3 is TGCGCCAGCAGTACGGACAGGGGAGCAAATGGCTACACCTTC.